The rows below give T cell receptor beta chains drawn from one sample of a study of cytomegalovirus exposure and HLA in healthy donors. TCRdb keeps only in-frame clones here, not all; method: immunoSEQ multiplex PCR. Of 150,000 or so clones detected, more than 75% appear once; the ten largest clones hold approximately 1.5%. Sequencing input: PBMCs. These receptors came from a woman aged 25-40 years in good health and CMV-seronegative. The CDR3 runs from the conserved cysteine through the conserved F or W. A D gene is named only where the DNA matches it firmly. Expanded clones get a size class; other rows say once, few or many, or leave the size out.

CDR3 DNA	CDR3 protein	J gene	D gene	clone size	V gene	CDR3 length
TGTGCCAGCAGCTTAGAGGGACAGGGGTTGAATGGCTACACCTTC	CASSLEGQGLNGYTF	TRBJ1-2	TRBD1	NA	TRBV11-2	15
TGTGCCAGCTCACCCCGCGGAACCGATGATTCACCCCTCCACTTT	CASSPRGTDDSPLHF	TRBJ1-6	NA	NA	TRBV18	15
TGTGCCAGGCGGACAGCCATCTATGGCTACACCTTC	CARRTAIYGYTF	TRBJ1-2	NA	NA	TRBV19	12
TGTGCCAGCACCGGTTACAGTTCCTACGAGCAGTACTTC	CASTGYSSYEQYF	TRBJ2-7	NA	NA	TRBV25-1	13
TGTGCCAGCAGCTTGGTGGCAGAAACCTATGGCTACACCTTC	CASSLVAETYGYTF	TRBJ1-2	NA	NA	TRBV5-6	14
TGCGCCAGCAGTCCCACAGGGATCCTTACTGAAGCTTTCTTT	CASSPTGILTEAFF	TRBJ1-1	NA	NA	TRBV4-1	14
TGCGCCAGCAGCCAAGAGAAAAAGCGGGGGGACTACGAGCAGTACTTC	CASSQEKKRGDYEQYF	TRBJ2-7	TRBD2	NA	TRBV4-1	16
TGTGCCAGCAGTGCTAACCGACAGGGTAGTTCACCCCTCCACTTT	CASSANRQGSSPLHF	TRBJ1-6	TRBD1	NA	TRBV2	15
TGTGCCAGCAGCTTTCTCCTGGGACTAGCGGGGAGAGATCGAGAGACCCAGTACTTC	CASSFLLGLAGRDRETQYF	TRBJ2-5	TRBD2	NA	TRBV7-9	19
TGTGCCAGCAGTTACAGAGCGGGAAGCTCCTACAATGAGCAGTTCTTC	CASSYRAGSSYNEQFF	TRBJ2-1	TRBD2	NA	TRBV6-6	16
TGTGCCAGTACTCAAGCGGGGCAGGGTGATACGCAGTATTTT	CASTQAGQGDTQYF	TRBJ2-3	TRBD2	few	TRBV19	14
TGTGCCAGCAGTGAATACGGGGGTAGCAATCAGCCCCAGCATTTT	CASSEYGGSNQPQHF	TRBJ1-5	NA	NA	TRBV6-1	15
TGTGCCACCAGCAGAGAGTATGCTAGCGGGGACTACGAGCAGTACTTC	CATSREYASGDYEQYF	TRBJ2-7	TRBD2	NA	TRBV15	16
TGTGCCAGCAGCTTAGTTGGTGGAAAGGACAGGGGGACATCCTACGAGCAGTACTTC	CASSLVGGKDRGTSYEQYF	TRBJ2-7	TRBD1	NA	TRBV7-2	19
TGCAGCGTTGAGTCTAGCGGGGGGGCAGCGTTTGGCACAGATACGCAGTATTTT	CSVESSGGAAFGTDTQYF	TRBJ2-3	TRBD2	NA	TRBV29-1	18
TGTGCCCTACGGGTCATGGGGGGTTTCGAGCAGTACTTC	CALRVMGGFEQYF	TRBJ2-7	NA	NA	TRBV30	13
TGTGCCAGCAGCTTATTTCGAGGGACTGGAAACACCATATATTTT	CASSLFRGTGNTIYF	TRBJ1-3	NA	NA	TRBV11-2	15
TGTGCCATAAGACTATCCCCTTTAAGGAACACTGAAGCTTTCTTT	CAIRLSPLRNTEAFF	TRBJ1-1	NA	NA	TRBV10-3	15
TGTGCCAGCAGCTTCTATCCCCGGACAGTTGGAATCTCCTACGAGCAGTACTTC	CASSFYPRTVGISYEQYF	TRBJ2-7	NA	NA	TRBV7-8	18
TGTGCCAGCAGTCTAGCGGGGGGGTCAACCGGGGAGCTGTTTTTT	CASSLAGGSTGELFF	TRBJ2-2	TRBD2	NA	TRBV6-5	15
TGTGCCAGCAGTTACAGGTCAGGGACAGGGGACCTCCAGCATTTT	CASSYRSGTGDLQHF	TRBJ1-5	TRBD1	NA	TRBV6-5	15
TGTGCCAGCAGGGGGCGTCGACGCGGCTACACCTTC	CASRGRRRGYTF	TRBJ1-2	NA	NA	TRBV6-1	12
TGTGCCAGCAGCTTATCAGGGAACACTGAAGCTTTCTTT	CASSLSGNTEAFF	TRBJ1-1	NA	few	TRBV7-8	13
TGTGCCACCAGCAGAGTTGTGGGGGCCTCCCGCGCCACAGATACGCAGTATTTT	CATSRVVGASRATDTQYF	TRBJ2-3	NA	NA	TRBV15	18
TGCGCCAGCAGCCAAGTACAGGGGCCCGTGGGCTACACCTTC	CASSQVQGPVGYTF	TRBJ1-2	TRBD1	NA	TRBV4-1	14
TGTGCCATCAGTGAGAGCAGGGCCTCCTACGAGCAGTACTTC	CAISESRASYEQYF	TRBJ2-7	NA	NA	TRBV10-3	14
TGTGCCAGTGGTATACCCCTGGGAGAATATGGCTACACCTTC	CASGIPLGEYGYTF	TRBJ1-2	NA	once	TRBV19	14
TGTGCCAGCAGCCCCCCGTTTTACAGGGGTACTGAAGCTTTCTTT	CASSPPFYRGTEAFF	TRBJ1-1	TRBD1	NA	TRBV5-6	15
TGTGCCAGCAGCCTCTCCGATGGGAGGACAGATACGCAGTATTTT	CASSLSDGRTDTQYF	TRBJ2-3	NA	NA	TRBV9	15
TGTGCCAGCAGCGTAGGGCAGGGTTATGGCTACACCTTC	CASSVGQGYGYTF	TRBJ1-2	NA	NA	TRBV9	13
TGCAGCGGTGAGGCGGGTGGCGACAATGAGCAGTTCTTC	CSGEAGGDNEQFF	TRBJ2-1	NA	NA	TRBV29-1	13
TGCGCCAGCACTGGACTAGCGGGGGGTACAGATACGCAGTATTTT	CASTGLAGGTDTQYF	TRBJ2-3	TRBD2	NA	TRBV5-1	15
TGTGCCAGCAGCCCCCGCGCGGATGGCTACACCTTC	CASSPRADGYTF	TRBJ1-2	NA	NA	TRBV7-2	12
TGCGCCAGCAGGGCGCCGGGACTGGACTATTATAGCAATCAGCCCCAGCATTTT	CASRAPGLDYYSNQPQHF	TRBJ1-5	NA	NA	TRBV10-1	18
TGCGCCAGCAGCGGCCGCCGCCCCAATGAGCAGTTCTTC	CASSGRRPNEQFF	TRBJ2-1	NA	NA	TRBV5-1	13
TGCGCCAGCAGCCAAGTCGCGGGGAGATTGAACACTGAAGCTTTCTTT	CASSQVAGRLNTEAFF	TRBJ1-1	NA	NA	TRBV4-3	16
TGTGCCAGCAGCCAAGATCGGGGGAGCGGTCAGCCCCAGCATTTT	CASSQDRGSGQPQHF	TRBJ1-5	NA	NA	TRBV4-2	15